The T cell receptor beta chain under discussion was sequenced for a study of blood T cell repertoires in COVID-19. Study details: The cDNA or gDNA used as material had been derived from T cells, B-cell-depleted T cells, or PBMCs.

This clone was recorded only once. The study assigned cohorts using participant-reported clinical history. This CDR3 region has 13 residues. The V gene lost 4 bases and the J gene lost 0 bases, with 7 bases spanning the gap. Authors' processing steps: It was from reference gene primer amplification that nucleated cell counts were estimated. Data came from immunoSEQ multiplex PCR; TCRdb stores just in-frame clones and leaves some out. V and J calls and clone size are copied from that table; D and trimming were computed from the DNA. The sample holds 200,000 to 250,000 clones; 88% are singletons and the top ten take roughly 2.7%.

The chain recombines TRBV12-3 or TRBV12-4 with TRBJ2-7, with D perhaps matching TRBD1 (6 bases). This TCR came from a woman under 40 who had recovered from COVID-19. Sequenced sample: PBMCs or T cells enriched from blood (not recorded which). CDR3 in DNA: TGTGCCAGCAGTTGGACAGCCTCCTACGAGCAGTACTTC. Encoded protein: CASSWTASYEQYF.